The clone carrying this T cell receptor (beta chain) was counted many times. Genomic DNA acted as the template from which TCR beta VDJ combination and CDR3 sequence profiling were carried out. TCRdb ran MiXCR on the reads and lists one entry per CDR3 protein. The table has a few hundred thousand distinct CDR3 sequences, roughly 34% seen once; the top ten hold nearly 0.85%. The CDR3 loop spans 13 amino acids. The V gene end was trimmed by 6 bases and the J gene end by 3 bases; junction bases not matched to a gene: 3. From germline, CDR1 is MNHNS and CDR2 SASEGT. CD8+CD57+ cell expansion, shown by flow cytometry, had occurred in the patients selected for sequencing. The data derive from a study of CD8+CD57+ T cells in acquired aplastic anemia. Looking at the study overall: Average DNA yield from sorted CD4+ and CD8+ cells was approximately 3.2 ug.

The TCR was taken from a human donor with aplastic anemia. What was sequenced was sorted CD4+, CD8+, or CD8+CD57+ T cells (not recorded which) from PBMCs. The V gene is TRBV6-1, the J gene TRBJ2-7; 9 bases are shared with TRBD2. The CDR3 protein is CASRRGGLYEQYF. The DNA of the CDR3 is TGTGCCAGCAGGCGGGGGGGCCTCTACGAGCAGTACTTC.